The 17 T cell receptor beta chains reported below all come from one sample, sequenced in a study of cytomegalovirus exposure and HLA in healthy donors. This PCR relied on a set of 60 Vbeta primers and 13 Jbeta primers. Here immunoSEQ multiplex PCR was the method, and the copy in TCRdb shows in-frame clones only, minus some. The top ten clones hold roughly 0.69% of a sample with fewer than 200,000 clones, approximately 80% of them seen once. The sample taken for sequencing was PBMCs. The receptors come from a woman between 18 and 29 years old in good health and CMV-seronegative.

The chain uses TRBV5-4 and TRBJ2-5; a weak D match, TRBD2 (6 bases). V shed 4 bases and J shed 5 bases, with 12 bases lying between them. Germline V gene lookup returns CDR1 SGHNT and CDR2 YYREEE (reference sequence). There are 13 residues in the CDR3. CDR3 sequence reads: CASSLKGRETQYF. CDR3 bases: TGTGCCAGCAGCCTAAAAGGGAGGGAGACCCAGTACTTC. Complete variable domain (other parts from reference TRBV5-4 and TRBJ2-5): ETGVTQSPTHLIKTRGQQVTLRCSSQSGHNTVSWYQQALGQGPQFIFQYYREEENGRGNFPPRFSGLQFPNYSSELNVNALELDDSALYLCASSLKGRETQYFGPGTRLLVL.

The chain employs TRBV7-2 and TRBJ2-2; D uncertain. The CDR3 runs 16 residues. Between the trimmed V and J ends, which lost 5 bases and 1 base, there was a span of 14 bases. CDR1 and CDR2 (germline): SGHTA, FQGNSA. This CDR3 reads CASSPALVQNTGELFF. The CDR3 bases are TGTGCCAGCAGCCCCGCCCTAGTGCAGAACACCGGGGAGCTGTTTTTT.

The sample holds a few counts of this clone. The genes are TRBV9 and TRBJ2-3, with 8 bases lining up with TRBD2. The CDR3 totals 16 residues. Germline V gene data show CDR1 as SGDLS and CDR2 as YYNGEE. V lost 4 bases and J lost 1; bases outside the gene matches: 8. DNA for the CDR3: TGTGCCAGCAGCCCGTTTCATAGCGGGGGCACAGATACGCAGTATTTT. This sequence encodes CASSPFHSGGTDTQYF.

V is TRBV2 and J is TRBJ1-2; D gene unclear. The CDR3 runs 12 residues. Germline lookup yields CDR1 SNHLY and CDR2 FYNNEI. Trimming pared 7 bases from V and 1 base from J, leaving 7 bases between. The DNA for the CDR3 is TGTGCCAGCATAGCGGATAACTATGGCTACACCTTC. This encodes CASIADNYGYTF. Full variable domain (outside the CDR3, taken from reference TRBV2 and TRBJ1-2): EPEVTQTPSHQVTQMGQEVILRCVPISNHLYFYWYRQILGQKVEFLVSFYNNEISEKSEIFDDQFSVERPDGSNFTLKIRSTKLEDSAMYFCASIADNYGYTFGSGTRLTVV.

This clone was counted between two and nine times. The rearrangement uses TRBV4-1 and TRBJ1-5; 9 bases agree with TRBD1. Germline CDR1 is MGHRA and CDR2 is YSYEKL. The CDR3 is made up of 14 amino acids. J was trimmed by 7 bases and V by 6 bases; bases with no gene match: 7. Here the CDR3 DNA reads TGCGCCAGCAGTCAGGACAGGGGAGGACAGCCCCAGCATTTT. It specifies CASSQDRGGQPQHF.

The chain uses TRBV18 and TRBJ1-4, with a possible D match to TRBD1 (6 bases). The CDR3 sequence is 17 residues long. Trimming cost V 3 bases and J 0 bases, with 14 bases left between them. CDR1 is KGHSH, CDR2 LQKENI, per germline. The CDR3 DNA is TGTGCCAGCTCACCGCTGGACAGAAAGACAACTAATGAAAAACTGTTTTTT. It specifies CASSPLDRKTTNEKLFF.

As regards this clone: Other nucleotide sequences from this sample produce the same CDR3. V gene TRBV4-1 combines with J gene TRBJ2-1; 7 nucleotides align to TRBD2. CDR1 and CDR2 (germline): MGHRA, YSYEKL. The CDR3 is made up of 17 amino acids. Unmatched junction bases numbered 7, after V lost 1 base and J lost 1 base. CDR3 in DNA: TGCGCCAGCAGCCAAGTCGATTTGGGACTATCCTACAATGAGCAGTTCTTC. This codes for CASSQVDLGLSYNEQFF.

This chain connects TRBV14 to TRBJ2-5, with TRBD2 identical over 9 bases. CDR1 and CDR2 from the germline V gene are SGHDN and FVKESK. V shed 1 base, J shed 2 bases, and the junction held 17 bases outside the gene matches. The CDR3 is 20 residues long. The DNA of the CDR3 is TGTGCCAGCAGCCAAGTCAAGCGGGGGGCCTCGTATGGCAGTCAAGAGACCCAGTACTTC. Amino acid sequence: CASSQVKRGASYGSQETQYF.

The V and J genes are TRBV13 and TRBJ2-5, with no clear D. Germline V gene sequence: CDR1 PRHDT, CDR2 FYEKMQ (reference sequence). CDR3 length equals 12 residues. The V gene lost 7 bases and the J gene lost 4 bases, with 10 bases spanning the gap. The CDR3 region is CASTQRGETQYF. The DNA for the CDR3 is TGTGCCAGCACCCAACGAGGAGAGACCCAGTACTTC.

The V and J genes are TRBV18 and TRBJ2-5; D is possibly TRBD2 (6 bases). The CDR3 covers 13 residues. Germline CDR1 reads KGHSH; CDR2 reads LQKENI. V gave up 6 bases and J gave up 2 bases, with 10 bases separating them. The CDR3 bases are TGTGCCAGCTCGGGGGGAGTACAAGAGACCCAGTACTTC. Translating it yields CASSGGVQETQYF.

The V call is TRBV5-4, the J call TRBJ1-3; D is possibly TRBD1 (6 bases). The CDR3 runs 15 residues. CDR1 and CDR2 from the germline V gene are SGHNT and YYREEE (reference sequence). V was clipped by 4 bases and J by 0 bases, with 11 bases between them. The CDR3 reads CASSQGHNSGNTIYF. CDR3 sequence (DNA): TGTGCCAGCAGCCAGGGACATAACTCTGGAAACACCATATATTTT.

V usage is TRBV9 and J usage is TRBJ1-2, with D maybe TRBD1 (5 bases). Deletions cut 3 bases from V and 1 base from J, with 13 bases between. CDR3 length: 15 amino acids. The germline V gene encodes CDR1 SGDLS and CDR2 YYNGEE. The CDR3 region is CASSATLQGNYGYTF. DNA for the CDR3: TGTGCCAGCAGCGCCACCCTTCAGGGTAACTATGGCTACACCTTC.

The CDR3 loop reads CASSLYGGMNTEAFF. Written as DNA, the CDR3 is TGTGCCAGCAGCTTATACGGGGGTATGAACACTGAAGCTTTCTTT. This rearrangement joins TRBV7-2 to TRBJ1-1, with D possibly matching TRBD1 (5 bases). CDR3 length: 15 residues. V lost 2 bases, J lost 0 bases, and 10 bases lay in between. CDR1 is SGHTA, CDR2 FQGNSA, per germline. The full variable domain, rest sourced from reference TRBV7-2 and TRBJ1-1, is GAGVSQSPSNKVTEKGKDVELRCDPISGHTALYWYRQSLGQGLEFLIYFQGNSAPDKSGLPSDRFSAERTGGSVSTLTIQRTQQEDSAVYLCASSLYGGMNTEAFFGQGTRLTVV.

This clone was counted only a few times. The CDR3 here is CASSLAGSYGYTF. The CDR3 nucleotides are TGTGCCAGCAGTTTGGCAGGGTCCTATGGCTACACCTTC. This sequence joins TRBV27 and TRBJ1-2, with D perhaps matching TRBD1 (5 bases). The V and J ends lost 3 bases and 4 bases respectively, with 9 bases between them. The CDR3 runs to 13 residues. Germline V gene data show CDR1 as MNHEY and CDR2 as SMNVEV (reference sequence).

This clone was seen ten or more times. The V and J genes are TRBV21-1 and TRBJ2-7; no DNA check was done on the table's D call, TRBD1. TRBV21-1 is termed a pseudogene. The CDR3 contains 16 residues. CDR3 in DNA: TGTGCCAGCAGCAAATGGGCGGGACAGGCCGACTACGAGCAGTACTTC. Translating gives CASSKWAGQADYEQYF.

The rearrangement links TRBV30 to TRBJ2-3; 10 bases map to TRBD1. This CDR3 is 14 amino acids long. From germline, CDR1 is GTSNPN and CDR2 SVGIG (reference sequence). Unmatched junction bases numbered 5, after V lost 2 bases and J lost 6 bases. CDR3 DNA: TGTGCCTGGAGTCGGGGACAGGGGTTGGATACGCAGTATTTT. Translated: CAWSRGQGLDTQYF. The complete variable domain, with remaining parts taken from reference TRBV30 and TRBJ2-3, reads SQTIHQWPATLVQPVGSPLSLECTVEGTSNPNLYWYRQAAGRGLQLLFYSVGIGQISSEVPQNLSASRPQDRQFILSSKKLLLSDSGFYLCAWSRGQGLDTQYFGPGTRLTVL.

This chain links TRBV18 with TRBJ1-2, with 7 bases fitting TRBD1. The CDR3 consists of 15 residues. Per germline, CDR1 KGHSH and CDR2 LQKENI. V shed 6 bases and J 4 bases; nucleotides not matched to a gene: 11. Here the CDR3 reads CASSPTGDVRYGYTF. DNA of the CDR3: TGTGCCAGCTCTCCCACAGGGGATGTACGCTATGGCTACACCTTC.